The clone carrying this T cell receptor beta chain was observed a few times. In the source study's methods: Sample TCR totals centred on a median of approximately 95,000, ranging roughly 20,000 to 690,600. From the RACE reads, TCRdb called clonotypes with MiXCR, one entry per CDR3 protein. These V and J calls originate from TCRdb's pipeline instead of the authors' own analysis. The sample holds 300,000 to 400,000 distinct CDR3 sequences, approximately 6.3% seen once. The time point is: patch test 1, 2 weeks after DPC sensitization. Sample treatment: therapeutic diphenylcyclopropenone sensitization with weekly scalp DPC. CDR1 is MRHNA and CDR2 is SNTAGT in the germline V gene. The CDR3 has 14 amino acids. After removal of 4 bases from V and 5 bases from J, the junction contained 3 bases not matched to a gene. The sample originates from a study of human T cells and chemical hapten exposure.

Sequences were derived from whole blood, sampled in connection with sensitization to the hapten diphenylcyclopropenone (DPC). The chain has TRBV6-4 and TRBJ2-3, with 10 nucleotides matching TRBD2. This TCR derives from a woman in her late teens or twenties with alopecia areata. Some clones in this sample may be carry-over from other donors' samples. In DNA, the CDR3 is TGTGCCAGCAGTGGGAGCGGGGGGGAAGATACGCAGTATTTT. Translation gives CASSGSGGEDTQYF.